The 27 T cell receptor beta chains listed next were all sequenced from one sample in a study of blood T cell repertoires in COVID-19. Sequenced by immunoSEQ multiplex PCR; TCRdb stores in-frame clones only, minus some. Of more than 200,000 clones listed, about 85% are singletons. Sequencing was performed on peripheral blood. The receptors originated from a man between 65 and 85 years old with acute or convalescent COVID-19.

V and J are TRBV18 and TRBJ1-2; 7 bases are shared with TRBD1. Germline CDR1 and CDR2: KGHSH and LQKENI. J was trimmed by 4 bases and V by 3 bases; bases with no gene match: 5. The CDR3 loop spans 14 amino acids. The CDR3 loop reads CASSPAQGGYGYTF. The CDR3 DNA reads TGTGCCAGCTCACCGGCTCAGGGGGGCTATGGCTACACCTTC.

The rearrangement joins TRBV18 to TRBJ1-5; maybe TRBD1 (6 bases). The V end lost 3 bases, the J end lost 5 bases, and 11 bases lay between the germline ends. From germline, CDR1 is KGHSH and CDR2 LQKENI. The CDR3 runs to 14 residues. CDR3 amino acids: CASSPVDSYQPQHF. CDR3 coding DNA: TGTGCCAGCTCACCTGTGGACAGCTATCAGCCCCAGCATTTT.

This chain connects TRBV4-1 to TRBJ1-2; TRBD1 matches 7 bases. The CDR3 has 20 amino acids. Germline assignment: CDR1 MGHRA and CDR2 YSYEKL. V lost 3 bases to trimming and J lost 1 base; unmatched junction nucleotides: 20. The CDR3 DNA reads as TGCGCCAGCAGCCACCAAAAAGGGGGCCGGGCCGATCTACTTAACTATGGCTACACCTTC. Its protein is CASSHQKGGRADLLNYGYTF.

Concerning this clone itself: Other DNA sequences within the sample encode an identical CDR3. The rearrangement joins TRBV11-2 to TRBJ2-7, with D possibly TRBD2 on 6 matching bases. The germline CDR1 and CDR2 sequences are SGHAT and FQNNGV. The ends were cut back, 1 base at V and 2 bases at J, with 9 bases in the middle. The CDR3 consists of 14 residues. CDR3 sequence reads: CASSLGSGAYEQYF. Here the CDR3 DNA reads TGTGCCAGCAGCTTAGGTTCGGGAGCCTACGAGCAGTACTTC.

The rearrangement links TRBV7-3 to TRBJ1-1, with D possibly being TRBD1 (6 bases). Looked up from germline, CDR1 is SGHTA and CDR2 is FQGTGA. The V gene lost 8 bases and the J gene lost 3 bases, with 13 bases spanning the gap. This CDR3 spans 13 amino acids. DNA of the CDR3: TGTGCCAGCCGGACAGACTACGACACTGAAGCTTTCTTT. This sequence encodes CASRTDYDTEAFF.

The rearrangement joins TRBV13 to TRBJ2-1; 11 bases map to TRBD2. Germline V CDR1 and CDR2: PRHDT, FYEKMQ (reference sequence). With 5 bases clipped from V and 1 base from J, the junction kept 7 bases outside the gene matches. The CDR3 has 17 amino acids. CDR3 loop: CASSLLSGRGSYNEQFF. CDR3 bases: TGTGCCAGCAGCCTCCTTAGCGGGAGGGGGTCCTACAATGAGCAGTTCTTC.

The CDR3 DNA reads TGTGCCAGCAGCTTGGGAGGGAGGCGTACCTACAATGAGCAGTTCTTC. Translated, it gives CASSLGGRRTYNEQFF. The chain carries TRBV5-4 and TRBJ2-1; D possibly corresponds to TRBD2 (6 bases). This CDR3 has 16 residues. With 0 bases removed from V and 2 bases from J, the gap between germline ends came to 12 bases. Germline V gene lookup returns CDR1 SGHNT and CDR2 YYREEE (reference sequence).

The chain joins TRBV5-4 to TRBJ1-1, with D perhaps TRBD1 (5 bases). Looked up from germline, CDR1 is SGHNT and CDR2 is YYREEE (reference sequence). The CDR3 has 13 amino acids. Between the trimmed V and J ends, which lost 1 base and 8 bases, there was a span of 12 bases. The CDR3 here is CASSLQTVREAFF. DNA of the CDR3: TGTGCCAGCAGCTTGCAGACAGTCCGCGAAGCTTTCTTT.

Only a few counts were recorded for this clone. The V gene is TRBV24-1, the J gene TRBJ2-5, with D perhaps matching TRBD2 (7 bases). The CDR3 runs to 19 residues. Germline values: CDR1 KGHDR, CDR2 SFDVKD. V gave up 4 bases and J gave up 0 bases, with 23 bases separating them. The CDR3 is CATSDRVKSGTPDQETQYF. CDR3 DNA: TGTGCCACCAGTGACAGAGTTAAGAGCGGGACACCCGACCAAGAGACCCAGTACTTC.

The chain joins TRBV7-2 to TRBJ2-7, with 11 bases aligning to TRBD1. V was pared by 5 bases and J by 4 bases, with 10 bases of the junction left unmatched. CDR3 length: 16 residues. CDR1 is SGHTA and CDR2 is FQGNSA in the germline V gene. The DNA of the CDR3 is TGTGCCAGCAGCCCATTACCGGGACAGGGGGAGTACGAGCAGTACTTC. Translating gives CASSPLPGQGEYEQYF.

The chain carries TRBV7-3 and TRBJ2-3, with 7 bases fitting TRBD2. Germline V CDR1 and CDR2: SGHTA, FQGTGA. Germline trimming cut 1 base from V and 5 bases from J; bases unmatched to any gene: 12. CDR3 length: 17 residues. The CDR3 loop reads CASSLNPLGAGEDTQYF. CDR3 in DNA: TGTGCCAGCAGCTTAAACCCCCTCGGCGCGGGAGAAGATACGCAGTATTTT. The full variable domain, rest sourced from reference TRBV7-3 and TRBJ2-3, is GAGVSQTPSNKVTEKGKYVELRCDPISGHTALYWYRQSLGQGPEFLIYFQGTGAADDSGLPNDRFFAVRPEGSVSTLKIQRTERGDSAVYLCASSLNPLGAGEDTQYFGPGTRLTVL.

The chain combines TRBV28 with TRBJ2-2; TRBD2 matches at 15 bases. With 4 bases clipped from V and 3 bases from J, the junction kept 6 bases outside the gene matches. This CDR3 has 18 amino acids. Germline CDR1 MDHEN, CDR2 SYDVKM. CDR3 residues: CASSSLGLAGGHTGELFF. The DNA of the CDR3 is TGTGCCAGCAGTTCCCTAGGACTAGCGGGAGGGCACACCGGGGAGCTGTTTTTT.

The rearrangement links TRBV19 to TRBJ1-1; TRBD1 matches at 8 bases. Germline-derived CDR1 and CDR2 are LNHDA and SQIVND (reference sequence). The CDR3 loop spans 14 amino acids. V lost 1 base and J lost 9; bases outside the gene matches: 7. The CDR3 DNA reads TGTGCCAGTAGTATAGGACAGGGGATCGTTAAAGCTTTCTTT. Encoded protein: CASSIGQGIVKAFF.

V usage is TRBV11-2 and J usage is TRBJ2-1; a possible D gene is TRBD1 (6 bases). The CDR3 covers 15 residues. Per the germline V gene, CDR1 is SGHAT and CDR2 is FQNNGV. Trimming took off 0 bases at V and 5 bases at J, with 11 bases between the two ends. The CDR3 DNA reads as TGTGCCAGCAGCTTAGAAGGGGGACGGCACAATGAGCAGTTCTTC. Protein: CASSLEGGRHNEQFF.

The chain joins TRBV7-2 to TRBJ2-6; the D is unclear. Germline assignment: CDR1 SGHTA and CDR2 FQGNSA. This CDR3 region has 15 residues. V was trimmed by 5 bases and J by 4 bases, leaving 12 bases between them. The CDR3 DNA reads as TGTGCCAGCAGCCTACAGCTTTCGGGGGCCAACGTCCTGACTTTC. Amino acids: CASSLQLSGANVLTF. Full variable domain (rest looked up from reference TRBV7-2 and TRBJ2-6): GAGVSQSPSNKVTEKGKDVELRCDPISGHTALYWYRQSLGQGLEFLIYFQGNSAPDKSGLPSDRFSAERTGGSVSTLTIQRTQQEDSAVYLCASSLQLSGANVLTFGAGSRLTVL.

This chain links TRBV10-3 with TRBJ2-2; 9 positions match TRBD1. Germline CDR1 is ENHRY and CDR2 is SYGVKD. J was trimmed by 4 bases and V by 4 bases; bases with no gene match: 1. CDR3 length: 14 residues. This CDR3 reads CAISVTGGTGELFF. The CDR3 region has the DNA TGTGCCATCAGTGTGACAGGGGGCACCGGGGAGCTGTTTTTT.

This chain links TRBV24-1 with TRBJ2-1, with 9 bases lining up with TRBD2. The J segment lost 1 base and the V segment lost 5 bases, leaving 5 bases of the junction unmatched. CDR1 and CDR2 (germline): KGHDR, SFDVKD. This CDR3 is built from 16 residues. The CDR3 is CATSASGAVSYNEQFF. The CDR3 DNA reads TGTGCCACCAGTGCTAGCGGGGCCGTATCCTACAATGAGCAGTTCTTC.

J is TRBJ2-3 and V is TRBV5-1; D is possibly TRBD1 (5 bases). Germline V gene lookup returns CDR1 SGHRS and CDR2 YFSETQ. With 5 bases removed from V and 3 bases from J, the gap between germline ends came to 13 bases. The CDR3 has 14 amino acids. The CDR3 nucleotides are TGCGCCAGCAGGGACACCTCAGGGACAGATACGCAGTATTTT. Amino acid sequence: CASRDTSGTDTQYF.

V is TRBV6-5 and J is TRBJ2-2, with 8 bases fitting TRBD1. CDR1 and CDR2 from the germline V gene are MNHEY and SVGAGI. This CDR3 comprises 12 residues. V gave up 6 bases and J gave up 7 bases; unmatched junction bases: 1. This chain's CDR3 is CASSRGLGELFF. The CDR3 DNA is TGTGCCAGCAGCAGGGGGCTCGGGGAGCTGTTTTTT.

For the CDR3, the DNA is TGTGCCAGCAGCTTCGGGTCTGTCGTTACCGGGGAGCTGTTTTTT. It translates to CASSFGSVVTGELFF. V gene TRBV7-3 combines with J gene TRBJ2-2; D is unresolved. The germline V gene has CDR1 SGHTA and CDR2 FQGTGA. The CDR3 runs 15 residues. Trimming cost V 3 bases and J 5 bases, with 13 bases left between them. Combining the CDR3 with reference TRBV7-3 and TRBJ2-2 gives the whole variable domain GAGVSQTPSNKVTEKGKYVELRCDPISGHTALYWYRQSLGQGPEFLIYFQGTGAADDSGLPNDRFFAVRPEGSVSTLKIQRTERGDSAVYLCASSFGSVVTGELFFGEGSRLTVL.

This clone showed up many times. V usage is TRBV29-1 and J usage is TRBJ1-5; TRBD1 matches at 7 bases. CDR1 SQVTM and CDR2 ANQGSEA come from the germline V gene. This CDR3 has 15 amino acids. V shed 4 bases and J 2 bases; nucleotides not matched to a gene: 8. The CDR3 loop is CSVAAGGPGNQPQHF. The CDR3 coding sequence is TGCAGCGTTGCGGCAGGGGGGCCAGGCAATCAGCCCCAGCATTTT.

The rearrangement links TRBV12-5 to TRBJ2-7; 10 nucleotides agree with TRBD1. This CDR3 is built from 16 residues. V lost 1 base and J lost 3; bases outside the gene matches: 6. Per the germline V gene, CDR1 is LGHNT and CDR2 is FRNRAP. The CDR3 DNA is TGTGCTAGTGGTTTGGGGCTCGGGACAGGGGTCTACGAGCAGTACTTC. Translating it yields CASGLGLGTGVYEQYF. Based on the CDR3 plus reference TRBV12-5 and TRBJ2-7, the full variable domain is DARVTQTPRHKVTEMGQEVTMRCQPILGHNTVFWYRQTMMQGLELLAYFRNRAPLDDSGMPKDRFSAEMPDATLATLKIQPSEPRDSAVYFCASGLGLGTGVYEQYFGPGTRLTVT.

CDR3 sequence: CASSRGDSNSPLHF. CDR3 nucleotides: TGTGCCAGCAGCCGCGGGGACAGTAATTCACCCCTCCACTTT. The chain employs TRBV5-6 and TRBJ1-6; 7 bases align to TRBD1. V was pared by 4 bases and J by 6 bases, with 4 bases of the junction left unmatched. CDR1 is SGHDT and CDR2 is YYEEEE in the germline V gene. The CDR3 sequence is 14 residues long.

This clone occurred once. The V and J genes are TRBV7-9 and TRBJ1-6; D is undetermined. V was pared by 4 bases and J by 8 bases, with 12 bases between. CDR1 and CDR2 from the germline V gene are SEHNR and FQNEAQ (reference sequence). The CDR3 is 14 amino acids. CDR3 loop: CASSSDFLHSPLHF. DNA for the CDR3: TGTGCCAGCAGCTCGGACTTTCTTCATTCACCCCTCCACTTT.

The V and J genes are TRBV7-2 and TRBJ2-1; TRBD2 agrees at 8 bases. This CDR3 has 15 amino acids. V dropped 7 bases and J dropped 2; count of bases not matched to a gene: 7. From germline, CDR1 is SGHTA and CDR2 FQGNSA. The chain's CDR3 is CASTRGGEAYNEQFF. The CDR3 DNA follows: TGTGCCAGCACCCGGGGGGGAGAGGCCTACAATGAGCAGTTCTTC.

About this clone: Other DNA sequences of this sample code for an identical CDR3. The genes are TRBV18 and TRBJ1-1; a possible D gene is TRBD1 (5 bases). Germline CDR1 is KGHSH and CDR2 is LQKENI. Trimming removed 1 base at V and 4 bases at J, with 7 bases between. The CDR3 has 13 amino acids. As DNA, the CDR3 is TGTGCCAGCTCACCACGAGACAGCACTGAAGCTTTCTTT. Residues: CASSPRDSTEAFF.

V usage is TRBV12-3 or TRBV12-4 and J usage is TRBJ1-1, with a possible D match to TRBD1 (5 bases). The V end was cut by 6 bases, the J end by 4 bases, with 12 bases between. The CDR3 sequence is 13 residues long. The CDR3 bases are TGTGCCAGCAGCTACACAGGCGGCACTGAAGCTTTCTTT. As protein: CASSYTGGTEAFF.